This is a list of T cell receptor beta chains from one sample in a study of beta chain features in type 1 diabetes. Generated by immunoSEQ multiplex PCR, the TCRdb table keeps only in-frame clones and is missing some. The table lists about 930,000 clones, roughly 17% of them singletons. Material for sequencing was naive CD4+ T cells from blood. The receptor source for this set is a woman younger than 35 in good health. Each CDR3 is given with its conserved first and last residue. The D gene is left open where the match is weak. Some rows have no size entry. The others give once, few or many, or a class for an expanded clone.

j_call v_call d_call clone_size cdr3_nt cdr3_aa
TRBJ2-7 TRBV5-4 TRBD1 - TGTGCCAGCAGCTCGGGACAGAAACCCTACGAGCAGTACTTC CASSSGQKPYEQYF
TRBJ1-1 TRBV11-1 - - TGTGCCAGCAGTCCCCGGGACACTAAAGCTTTCTTT CASSPRDTKAFF
TRBJ2-3 TRBV25-1 TRBD2 - TGTGCCAGCAGTGAATCCTTGACTAGCGGGAGTTGGTTAGATACGCAGTATTTT CASSESLTSGSWLDTQYF
TRBJ1-1 TRBV5-1 - few TGCGCCAGCAGCTTGGAAACAGGCTTCAACACTGAAGCTTTCTTT CASSLETGFNTEAFF
TRBJ2-1 TRBV28 TRBD2 few TGTGCCAGCGAGATCCCGGGACTAGCGGGAGGGCCGTCCAATGAGCAGTTCTTC CASEIPGLAGGPSNEQFF
TRBJ2-7 TRBV7-2 TRBD1 - TGTGCCAGCAGCTTATGGGGGGACAGGAGCTCCTACGAGCAGTACTTC CASSLWGDRSSYEQYF
TRBJ2-1 TRBV10-3 - - TGTGCCACCGGAGGGGCCTTAGGTGAGCAGTTCTTC CATGGALGEQFF
TRBJ2-2 TRBV18 TRBD2 few TGTGCCAGCTCACCATCCGGGAGGCACTTAACCGGGGAGCTGTTTTTT CASSPSGRHLTGELFF
TRBJ2-2 TRBV5-5 - few TGTGCCAGCAGCTTGTATCTAGCCCACACCGGGGAGCTGTTTTTT CASSLYLAHTGELFF
TRBJ2-1 TRBV11-1 - few TGTGCCAGCAGCTTAGCACTAGCCGGGTCCTACAATGAGCAGTTCTTC CASSLALAGSYNEQFF
TRBJ2-7 TRBV28 - few TGTGCCAGCAGTGTGGCCACTACGGGACTCCCAATCTCCTACGAGCAGTACTTC CASSVATTGLPISYEQYF
TRBJ2-1 TRBV6-5 - - TGTGCCAGCAGTGGGGACGTGGTCAATGAGCAGTTCTTC CASSGDVVNEQFF
TRBJ2-3 TRBV2 - - TGTGCCAGCAGTTCCGACACTTACACAGATACGCAGTATTTT CASSSDTYTDTQYF
TRBJ2-1 TRBV7-9 - few TGTGCCAGCAGCTTATCGCTTCGTGAGCAGTTCTTC CASSLSLREQFF
TRBJ2-2 TRBV6-6 - - TGTGCCAGCAGTAATACGCAGGGGACCACCGGGGAGCTGTTTTTT CASSNTQGTTGELFF
TRBJ1-5 TRBV6-6 - - TGTGCCAGCAGTTACTCGGGGGAGATCCAGCCCCAGCATTTT CASSYSGEIQPQHF
TRBJ1-2 TRBV2 - few TGTGCCAGCGGCGAATCTTCCTATGGCTACACCTTC CASGESSYGYTF
TRBJ2-2 TRBV4-1 TRBD2 few TGCGCCAGCAGCCAAAAAGGACTAGCGGGAGGGCCGGACACCGGGGAGCTGTTTTTT CASSQKGLAGGPDTGELFF
TRBJ1-2 TRBV6-5 - - TGTGCCAGCAGTGAAACAGGGTTTGAGTACACCTTC CASSETGFEYTF
TRBJ2-2 TRBV7-8 TRBD2 - TGTGCCAGCAGCTTACGACTAGCGGGAGTCCGGACCGGGGAGCTGTTTTTT CASSLRLAGVRTGELFF
TRBJ1-5 TRBV18 - few TGTGCCAGCTCACGATCGCAGGGTCGAAATCAGCCCCAGCATTTT CASSRSQGRNQPQHF
TRBJ2-1 TRBV14 - few TGTGCCAGCAGCCAAGTAGCCTACAATGAGCAGTTCTTC CASSQVAYNEQFF
TRBJ2-7 TRBV6-5 TRBD2 - TGTGCCAGCACCAAACGGGGGGGCTACGAGCAGTACTTC CASTKRGGYEQYF
TRBJ2-3 TRBV4-1 - - TGCGCCAGCAGCCACGTAGGAAAACGATGGACAGATACGCAGTATTTT CASSHVGKRWTDTQYF
TRBJ2-7 TRBV6-5 TRBD2 - TGTGCCAGCAGTTCTGGCGGGAGTGAGCGCGAGCAGTACTTC CASSSGGSEREQYF
TRBJ2-5 TRBV5-4 - few TGTGCCAGCAGCTTCCAAGGGCCCCAAGAGACCCAGTACTTC CASSFQGPQETQYF
TRBJ2-1 TRBV27 - - TGTGCCAGCAGTCCGGAAGCTGGGTGGACGTGGCAGTTCTTC CASSPEAGWTWQFF
TRBJ2-3 TRBV7-8 TRBD2 - TGTGCCAGCAGCTTATTCCGCGGGAGGAGGGGAGATACGCAGTATTTT CASSLFRGRRGDTQYF
TRBJ2-3 TRBV9 TRBD2 - TGTGCCAGCAGCGTAGCTCCGACACTAGCGGGAGGAGGGGATACGCAGTATTTT CASSVAPTLAGGGDTQYF
TRBJ2-1 TRBV7-2 TRBD2 - TGTGCCAGCAGCTCGGGACTAGCGGAAAGTAATGAGCAGTTCTTC CASSSGLAESNEQFF
TRBJ2-7 TRBV6-5 TRBD1 - TGTGCCAGCAGTTACCGGGACAGCTACGAGCAGTACTTC CASSYRDSYEQYF
TRBJ2-7 TRBV5-1 TRBD1 - TGCGCCAGCAGCTTGGGGCCGAGACAGGGGCGCGAGCAGTACTTC CASSLGPRQGREQYF